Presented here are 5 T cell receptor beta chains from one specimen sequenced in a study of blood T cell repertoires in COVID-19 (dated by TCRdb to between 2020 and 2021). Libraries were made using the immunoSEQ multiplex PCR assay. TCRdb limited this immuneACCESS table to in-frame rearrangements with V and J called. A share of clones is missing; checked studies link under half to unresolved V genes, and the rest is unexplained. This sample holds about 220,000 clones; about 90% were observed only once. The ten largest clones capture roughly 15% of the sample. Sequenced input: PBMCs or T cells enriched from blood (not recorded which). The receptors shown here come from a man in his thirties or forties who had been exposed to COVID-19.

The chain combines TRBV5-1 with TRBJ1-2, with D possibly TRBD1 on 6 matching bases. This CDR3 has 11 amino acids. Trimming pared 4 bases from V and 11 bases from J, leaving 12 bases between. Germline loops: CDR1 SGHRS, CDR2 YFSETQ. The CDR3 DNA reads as TGCGCCAGCAGCATGGACAGCCTTTACACCTTC. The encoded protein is CASSMDSLYTF.

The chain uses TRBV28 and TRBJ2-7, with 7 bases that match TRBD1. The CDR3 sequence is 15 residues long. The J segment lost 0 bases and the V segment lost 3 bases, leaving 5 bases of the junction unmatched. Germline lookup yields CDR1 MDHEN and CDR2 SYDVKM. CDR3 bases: TGTGCCAGCAGTTTTCCGACAGGGAGCTCCTACGAGCAGTACTTC. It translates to CASSFPTGSSYEQYF.

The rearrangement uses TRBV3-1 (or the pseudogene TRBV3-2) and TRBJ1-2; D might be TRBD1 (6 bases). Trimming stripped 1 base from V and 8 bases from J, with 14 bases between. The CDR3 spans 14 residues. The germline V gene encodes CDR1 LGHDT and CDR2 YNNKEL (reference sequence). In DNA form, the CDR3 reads TGTGCCAGCAGCCAAGTACAGGGAAAAGGAGGCTACACCTTC. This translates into CASSQVQGKGGYTF.

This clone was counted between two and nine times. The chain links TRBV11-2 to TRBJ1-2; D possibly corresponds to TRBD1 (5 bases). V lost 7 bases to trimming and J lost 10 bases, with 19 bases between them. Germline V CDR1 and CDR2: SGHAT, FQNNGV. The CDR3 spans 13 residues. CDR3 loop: CASTHTQQEHYTF. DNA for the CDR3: TGTGCCAGCACGCATACCCAACAGGAGCACTACACCTTC.

The CDR3 region is CATSLHFDSYEQYF. The DNA for the CDR3 is TGTGCCACCAGTCTCCACTTCGACTCCTACGAGCAGTACTTC. The rearrangement links TRBV24-1 to TRBJ2-7; D uncertain. V was trimmed by 6 bases and J by 0 bases, leaving 11 bases between them. CDR3 length equals 14 residues. CDR1 and CDR2 (germline): KGHDR, SFDVKD.